Here is one TCR beta chain with its context. The sample comes from a study of blood T cell repertoires in COVID-19. Profiled with immunoSEQ multiplex PCR; TCRdb holds only in-frame clones, not every one. The repertoire includes 300,000 to 350,000 clones, under 95% of them detected once, and roughly 3.5% sits in the top ten. Sample: peripheral blood. This receptor was taken from a woman in her late teens or twenties who had recovered from COVID-19.

The DNA of the CDR3 is TGTGCCAGCAGCTTGGGACAGGGGGGATACGAGCAGTACGTC. Translated: CASSLGQGGYEQYV. The chain links TRBV7-8 to TRBJ2-7, with 11 bases that match TRBD1. CDR1 and CDR2 (germline): SGHVS, FQNEAQ. The CDR3 has 14 amino acids. J was trimmed by 4 bases and V by 3 bases; bases with no gene match: 2.